Presented here are 17 T cell receptor beta chains from one specimen sequenced in a study of blood T cells in healthy people across ages (dated by TCRdb to 2014 to 2015). Library prep was done by 5' RACE. Sequencing was carried out with an Illumina HiSeq 2500. A second PCR of roughly 6 to 12 cycles was run with a J-beta primer mix and a sample-barcoded 5' primer. TCRdb applied fastp at Q25 and MiXCR to the public reads, then kept only in-frame beta chains. Rows with a matching CDR3 protein are joined into one entry that keeps the most common DNA and genes. For this sample the table gives 580,000 or so distinct CDR3 sequences, of which under 55% were detected only once. Jointly, the top ten make up around 25% of the sample. Sequenced input: blood. The source of these receptors is a man older than 75 in good health.

This chain uses TRBV9 with TRBJ1-3; tentative D call: TRBD1 (6 bases). In germline, CDR1 is SGDLS, CDR2 YYNGEE. CDR3 length: 15 residues. V lost 2 bases and J 0 bases, leaving 9 bases between the germline ends. CDR3 residues: CASSVQGLSGNTIYF. In nucleotides, the CDR3 is TGTGCCAGCAGCGTGCAGGGGCTCTCTGGAAACACCATATATTTT.

The rearrangement joins TRBV20-1 to TRBJ2-7, with D possibly called TRBD1 or TRBD2 (5 bases each). The CDR3 sequence is 12 residues long. Germline V gene data show CDR1 as DFQATT and CDR2 as SNEGSKA (reference sequence). The ends were cut back, 3 bases at V and 3 bases at J, with 9 bases in the middle. The CDR3 loop is CSARPGGYEQYF. As DNA, the CDR3 is TGCAGTGCTAGGCCTGGGGGCTACGAGCAGTACTTC.

This clonotype was found a few times. This chain connects TRBV7-2 to TRBJ2-1; 7 positions agree with TRBD2. V gave up 2 bases and J gave up 4 bases; unmatched junction bases: 8. Germline CDR1 SGHTA, CDR2 FQGNSA. The CDR3 contains 16 residues. CDR3 nucleotides: TGTGCCAGCAGCTTACGATGGGCCGGGGGGTACAATGAGCAGTTCTTC. Translation: CASSLRWAGGYNEQFF.

This clonotype was counted between two and nine times. The chain is built from TRBV7-2 and TRBJ2-1, with TRBD2 identical over 9 bases. With 5 bases clipped from V and 2 bases from J, the junction kept 7 bases outside the gene matches. This CDR3 is built from 16 residues. The germline CDR1 and CDR2 sequences are SGHTA and FQGNSA. This CDR3 reads CASSNRAGGPYNEQFF. CDR3 in DNA: TGTGCCAGCAGCAACCGAGCGGGGGGTCCCTACAATGAGCAGTTCTTC.

The chain uses TRBV15 and TRBJ1-1; D ambiguous. CDR1 is LNHNV and CDR2 is YYDKDF in the germline V gene (reference sequence). Trimming shortened V by 2 bases and J by 2 bases, and 12 bases separated the two germline ends. The CDR3 contains 15 residues. The CDR3 coding sequence is TGTGCCACCAGCAGACATACCGGGGTTAACACTGAAGCTTTCTTT. Its protein is CATSRHTGVNTEAFF.

V is TRBV20-1 and J is TRBJ1-2; 8 bases agree with TRBD1. The CDR3 is 12 residues long. V shed 7 bases, J shed 5 bases, and the junction held 6 bases outside the gene matches. Germline values: CDR1 DFQATT, CDR2 SNEGSKA (reference sequence). CDR3 nucleotide sequence: TGCAGTGGAGACAGGGGCCTTTATGGCTACACCTTC. Translation gives CSGDRGLYGYTF.

This clonotype has a handful of counts. This chain connects TRBV2 to TRBJ1-5, with 7 bases fitting TRBD1. V trimming: 4 bases; J trimming: 1 base; junction bases outside the gene matches: 1. The CDR3 is 14 residues long. CDR1 is SNHLY, CDR2 FYNNEI, per germline. The CDR3 loop is CASSVRGSNQPQHF. CDR3 coding DNA: TGTGCCAGCAGTGTCAGGGGGAGCAATCAGCCCCAGCATTTT.

This sequence joins TRBV7-9 and TRBJ2-7, with a weak D call TRBD2 (5 bases). From germline, CDR1 is SEHNR and CDR2 FQNEAQ (reference sequence). CDR3 length: 14 residues. Trimming removed 5 bases from V and 5 bases from J, with 16 bases in between. CDR3 in DNA: TGTGCCAGCAGCCCCGCCGGACTCGATCACGAGCAGTACTTC. Encoded protein: CASSPAGLDHEQYF.

The genes are TRBV3-1 and TRBJ1-2; D may be TRBD1 (6 bases). Germline V gives CDR1 LGHDT, CDR2 YNNKEL (reference sequence). CDR3 length: 15 amino acids. V lost 1 base to trimming and J lost 5 bases, with 14 bases between them. In nucleotides, the CDR3 is TGTGCCAGCAGCCAAGGCAGGGGAGTTGAGTATGGCTACACCTTC. It translates to CASSQGRGVEYGYTF.

In nucleotides, the CDR3 is TGTGCCAGCAGCCGCCGCGGTGGATATGGGGCGCGGGGCACTGAAGCTTTCTTT. Encoded protein: CASSRRGGYGARGTEAFF. This rearrangement joins TRBV5-8 to TRBJ1-1, with D perhaps matching TRBD1 (5 bases). V lost 4 bases, J lost 4 bases, and 26 bases lay in between. This CDR3 has 18 residues. Per germline, CDR1 SGHTS and CDR2 YDEGEE.

This clonotype has more than one count but fewer than ten. The chain employs TRBV5-1 and TRBJ2-1; D tentatively reads TRBD1 or TRBD2 (5 bases each). Germline V CDR1 and CDR2: SGHRS, YFSETQ. V was cut by 0 bases and J by 6 bases, with 25 bases left in between. The length of the CDR3 is 19 residues. The CDR3 spells CASSLGAGTGDLLGNEQFF. Here the CDR3 DNA reads TGCGCCAGCAGCTTGGGAGCAGGGACGGGTGACCTATTAGGCAATGAGCAGTTCTTC.

This clonotype has just a few counts. The V and J genes are TRBV20-1 and TRBJ2-3; D not certain. V lost 3 bases, J lost 0 bases, and 10 bases lay in between. The CDR3 loop spans 14 amino acids. The germline V gene has CDR1 DFQATT and CDR2 SNEGSKA (reference sequence). The CDR3: CSASGITSTDTQYF. The CDR3 DNA follows: TGCAGTGCTAGTGGCATAACTAGCACAGATACGCAGTATTTT.

The chain carries TRBV2 and TRBJ2-5, with D possibly being TRBD1 (6 bases). The CDR3 extends over 13 amino acids. The V gene lost 7 bases and the J gene lost 5 bases, with 14 bases spanning the gap. CDR1 SNHLY and CDR2 FYNNEI come from the germline V gene. The CDR3 region is CASTRTVQETQYF. The DNA for the CDR3 is TGTGCCAGCACCCGGACAGTTCAGGAGACCCAGTACTTC.

This clonotype turned up a few times. The CDR3 here is CASSQVTGLAETQYF. The CDR3 DNA reads TGCGCCAGCAGCCAGGTGACAGGGCTCGCGGAGACCCAGTACTTC. This sequence joins TRBV5-1 and TRBJ2-5, with 7 nucleotides matching TRBD1. The CDR3 totals 15 residues. V lost 4 bases, J lost 5 bases, and 11 bases stayed unmatched. The germline CDR1 and CDR2 sequences are SGHRS and YFSETQ.

This clonotype was seen only once. The rearrangement joins TRBV10-3 to TRBJ1-2; 8 bases match TRBD1. There are 13 residues in the CDR3. Germline V lookup: CDR1 ENHRY, CDR2 SYGVKD. Losses at the gene ends were 9 bases for V and 2 bases for J; bases not matched to a gene: 5. The CDR3 region has the DNA TGTGCCATGGGGACAGGCGAGAACTATGGCTACACCTTC. It codes for CAMGTGENYGYTF.

Notes on this clonotype: The conserved final phenylalanine or tryptophan is absent from the CDR3, which likely points to a read error. It is unclear where the CDR3 begins or ends on the DNA, so no DNA is shown, and the CDR3 is as TCRdb lists it. The chain combines TRBV2 with TRBJ2-1. From germline, CDR1 is SNHLY and CDR2 FYNNEI. The CDR3 comprises 15 residues, both ends counted. CDR3: CASSEQETYGYTFGS.

V is TRBV7-2 and J is TRBJ1-1; 10 positions agree with TRBD1. CDR1 is SGHTA, CDR2 FQGNSA, per germline. Germline trimming cut 5 bases from V and 3 bases from J; bases unmatched to any gene: 9. The CDR3 totals 16 residues. This chain's CDR3 is CASSTPGQGGYTEAFF. The DNA of the CDR3 is TGTGCCAGCAGCACCCCCGGACAGGGGGGTTACACTGAAGCTTTCTTT.